These 10 T cell receptor beta chains originate from one sample sequenced in a study of blood T cell repertoires in COVID-19. The table came from immunoSEQ multiplex PCR; TCRdb's copy has only in-frame clones and leaves some out. The top ten hold under 4.5% of the sample, which has approximately 300,000 clones, approximately 88% seen once. The specimen was peripheral blood. The receptors derive from a woman between 45 and 60 years old with active or convalescent COVID-19.

This sequence joins TRBV5-6 and TRBJ1-3, with TRBD1 as a possible D gene (5 bases). The V end lost 1 base, the J end lost 3 bases, and 5 bases lay between the germline ends. From germline, CDR1 is SGHDT and CDR2 YYEEEE. CDR3 size: 13 residues. The CDR3 sequence: CASSLRGGNTIYF. The DNA of the CDR3 is TGTGCCAGCAGCTTGAGGGGTGGAAACACCATATATTTT. The whole variable domain, remainder taken from reference TRBV5-6 and TRBJ1-3, is DAGVTQSPTHLIKTRGQQVTLRCSPKSGHDTVSWYQQALGQGPQFIFQYYEEEERQRGNFPDRFSGHQFPNYSSELNVNALLLGDSALYLCASSLRGGNTIYFGEGSWLTVV.

The V call is TRBV19, the J call TRBJ1-2; 7 bases are shared with TRBD1. This CDR3 region has 14 residues. Trimming removed 6 bases from V and 0 bases from J; junction bases left unmatched: 4. From germline, CDR1 is LNHDA and CDR2 SQIVND (reference sequence). For the CDR3, the DNA is TGTGCCAGTAGCCCCGGGACAGCTAACTATGGCTACACCTTC. It is translated as CASSPGTANYGYTF.

CDR3 nucleotide sequence: TGTGCCAGCAGCTCACTCGGTAGCGGGGCGATGTCCTACAATGAGCAGTTCTTC. It translates to CASSSLGSGAMSYNEQFF. The chain combines TRBV7-8 with TRBJ2-1, with 8 bases aligning to TRBD2. Germline trimming cut 4 bases from V and 1 base from J; bases unmatched to any gene: 12. There are 18 residues in the CDR3. Germline lookup yields CDR1 SGHVS and CDR2 FQNEAQ.

The chain links TRBV4-2 to TRBJ2-5, with 7 positions matching TRBD2. This CDR3 region has 16 residues. V was clipped by 0 bases and J by 4 bases; unmatched bases: 8. Germline values: CDR1 LGHNA, CDR2 YNFKEQ. The CDR3 DNA reads TGTGCCAGCAGCCAAGATCTCGGGAGGAGCGGAGAGACCCAGTACTTC. This encodes CASSQDLGRSGETQYF.

This chain connects TRBV9 to TRBJ2-1; perhaps TRBD2 as D (5 bases). This CDR3 comprises 15 residues. Trimming cost V 1 base and J 4 bases, with 12 bases left between them. The germline V gene has CDR1 SGDLS and CDR2 YYNGEE. This CDR3 is CASSVRENTYNEQFF. The CDR3 DNA reads TGTGCCAGCAGCGTAAGGGAGAACACGTACAATGAGCAGTTCTTC.

The chain employs TRBV10-3 and TRBJ2-7; 7 nucleotides line up with TRBD1. V trimming: 3 bases; J trimming: 3 bases; junction bases outside the gene matches: 5. The CDR3 spans 14 residues. Germline values: CDR1 ENHRY, CDR2 SYGVKD. The CDR3 DNA reads as TGTGCCATCAGTGAATCGGGACAGAGCTACGAGCAGTACTTC. It translates to CAISESGQSYEQYF.

The CDR3 region has the DNA TGTGCCAGCAGCCAAGAGACCCTGACAGGGGGGAACACTGAAGCTTTCTTT. Amino acids: CASSQETLTGGNTEAFF. The chain links TRBV4-2 to TRBJ1-1, with 9 bases aligning to TRBD1. With 0 bases clipped from V and 1 base from J, the junction kept 6 bases outside the gene matches. CDR1 is LGHNA, CDR2 YNFKEQ, per germline. The CDR3 contains 17 residues.

This clone was seen a few times. The V and J genes are TRBV6-5 and TRBJ1-6; TRBD1 matches 8 bases. Trimming at V came to 10 bases and at J to 10 bases, leaving 15 bases not matched to a gene. This CDR3 region has 15 residues. Germline lookup yields CDR1 MNHEY and CDR2 SVGAGI. DNA for the CDR3: TGTGCCACATCCCGGGGCGGGACAGGTATCTCACCCCTCCACTTT. Protein product: CATSRGGTGISPLHF.

V usage is TRBV4-1 and J usage is TRBJ1-1, with 7 nucleotides matching TRBD1. V was clipped by 4 bases and J by 1 base; unmatched bases: 24. The germline V gene encodes CDR1 MGHRA and CDR2 YSYEKL. The CDR3 spans 21 residues. The CDR3 here is CASSPDRGKNDRDQRNTEAFF. The CDR3 DNA reads TGCGCCAGCAGCCCCGACCGGGGGAAAAACGACAGGGACCAAAGGAACACTGAAGCTTTCTTT.

The chain has TRBV5-4 and TRBJ2-5; TRBD2 is a possible D gene (6 bases). The CDR3 is 15 residues long. Germline values: CDR1 SGHNT, CDR2 YYREEE (reference sequence). V was shortened by 0 bases and J by 4 bases, with 13 bases between the two germline ends. The CDR3 DNA reads TGTGCCAGCAGCTTGGCCGCGGGGTATTTAGAGACCCAGTACTTC. It specifies CASSLAAGYLETQYF.